The 20 T cell receptor beta chains listed next were all sequenced from one sample in a study of shared clonotypes between healthy human individuals. Clones were read by immunoSEQ multiplex PCR, and TCRdb kept only the in-frame ones, dropping some. The repertoire consists of some 1 million clones, with under 80% occurring once and the leading ten covering nearly 1.5%. Sequencing was done on a sample of memory CD4+ T cells sorted from blood. Subset meaning: CD45RA-negative fraction. The receptors derive from a man aged 18 to 35 in good health.

The chain couples TRBV7-9 to TRBJ1-2, with D possibly matching TRBD1 (5 bases). V lost 7 bases to trimming and J lost 4 bases, with 10 bases between them. From germline, CDR1 is SEHNR and CDR2 FQNEAQ (reference sequence). This CDR3 is 12 amino acids long. The CDR3 spells CASNQDTYGYTF. In DNA form, the CDR3 reads TGTGCCAGCAACCAGGACACCTATGGCTACACCTTC.

The rearrangement links TRBV5-6 to TRBJ2-3; no definite D call. The V and J ends lost 1 base and 6 bases respectively, with 12 bases between them. Germline V lookup: CDR1 SGHDT, CDR2 YYEEEE. This CDR3 spans 14 amino acids. The CDR3 protein is CASSLPWAGDTQYF. DNA of the CDR3: TGTGCCAGCAGCTTGCCGTGGGCCGGGGATACGCAGTATTTT.

The chain has TRBV19 and TRBJ2-2, with a possible D match to TRBD1 (5 bases). Trimming took off 3 bases at V and 0 bases at J, with 5 bases between the two ends. The germline CDR1 and CDR2 sequences are LNHDA and SQIVND (reference sequence). This CDR3 comprises 14 residues. The CDR3 DNA reads as TGTGCCAGTAGTATGACAGCGAACACCGGGGAGCTGTTTTTT. It codes for CASSMTANTGELFF.

About this clone itself: The identical CDR3 is also encoded by other nucleotide sequences in the sample. This sequence joins TRBV18 and TRBJ2-1, with D unresolved. The CDR3 length is 12 residues. CDR1 is KGHSH and CDR2 is LQKENI in the germline V gene. V lost 2 bases to trimming and J lost 4 bases, with 3 bases between them. CDR3 region: CASSPGYNEQFF. The CDR3 region has the DNA TGTGCCAGCTCACCAGGGTACAATGAGCAGTTCTTC. Combining the CDR3 with reference TRBV18 and TRBJ2-1 gives the whole variable domain NAGVMQNPRHLVRRRGQEARLRCSPMKGHSHVYWYRQLPEEGLKFMVYLQKENIIDESGMPKERFSAEFPKEGPSILRIQQVVRGDSAAYFCASSPGYNEQFFGPGTRLTVL.

The chain employs TRBV2 and TRBJ2-5, with D unclear. Germline V CDR1 and CDR2: SNHLY, FYNNEI. The CDR3 totals 14 residues. With 6 bases removed from V and 5 bases from J, the gap between germline ends came to 16 bases. The CDR3 bases are TGTGCCAGCAGCCTTCTTTACAGTGGGGAGACCCAGTACTTC. It encodes CASSLLYSGETQYF.

V and J are TRBV10-2 and TRBJ2-1, with unresolved D. V was clipped by 4 bases and J by 6 bases, with 10 bases between them. Germline-derived CDR1 and CDR2 are WSHSY and SAAADI. The CDR3 extends over 13 amino acids. CDR3 coding DNA: TGCGCCAGCAGTGGTCCTCCGGGCAATGAGCAGTTCTTC. As protein: CASSGPPGNEQFF.

The V call is TRBV19, the J call TRBJ1-5; no firm D call. Germline values: CDR1 LNHDA, CDR2 SQIVND (reference sequence). Trimming took off 5 bases at V and 2 bases at J, with 13 bases between the two ends. The length of the CDR3 is 15 residues. The CDR3 DNA is TGTGCCAGTAGTCCTCAGGTAGGTCGCAATCAGCCCCAGCATTTT. Encoded protein: CASSPQVGRNQPQHF.

This chain links TRBV5-1 with TRBJ1-5; D is perhaps TRBD1 (6 bases). The CDR3 runs to 13 residues. Germline V lookup: CDR1 SGHRS, CDR2 YFSETQ. V dropped 3 bases and J dropped 5 bases, with 9 bases sitting between them. CDR3: CASSSEGDQPQHF. CDR3 DNA: TGCGCCAGCAGCTCCGAGGGGGATCAGCCCCAGCATTTT.

The CDR3 reads CASSLTSTFSGANVLTF. CDR3 nucleotides: TGTGCCAGCAGCTTGACGAGTACCTTCTCTGGGGCCAACGTCCTGACTTTC. The chain carries TRBV5-5 and TRBJ2-6, with D unresolved. This CDR3 spans 17 amino acids. Deletions cut 1 base from V and 0 bases from J, with 11 bases between. From germline, CDR1 is SGHKS and CDR2 YYEKEE (reference sequence).

The J gene is TRBJ2-1, the V gene TRBV6-4, with D maybe TRBD2 (6 bases). With 8 bases removed from V and 6 bases from J, the gap between germline ends came to 8 bases. This CDR3 has 11 residues. Germline V gives CDR1 MRHNA, CDR2 SNTAGT. CDR3 sequence reads: CASRLGNEQFF. CDR3 in DNA: TGTGCCAGCCGACTAGGCAATGAGCAGTTCTTC.

This clone was found a few times. This chain joins TRBV5-6 and TRBJ1-4; 8 nucleotides align to TRBD1. V gave up 4 bases and J gave up 4 bases; unmatched junction bases: 18. Germline CDR1 is SGHDT and CDR2 is YYEEEE. This CDR3 contains 19 residues. The DNA for the CDR3 is TGTGCCAGCAGCCCCCGGACAGGGACGGGGCTGGTCGGTAATGAAAAACTGTTTTTT. It codes for CASSPRTGTGLVGNEKLFF. The whole variable domain, remainder taken from reference TRBV5-6 and TRBJ1-4, is DAGVTQSPTHLIKTRGQQVTLRCSPKSGHDTVSWYQQALGQGPQFIFQYYEEEERQRGNFPDRFSGHQFPNYSSELNVNALLLGDSALYLCASSPRTGTGLVGNEKLFFGSGTQLSVL.

As to this clone: A far bigger clonotype differs at one base, so this is likely a read error. Distinct nucleotide sequences in the sample also encode this CDR3. The V gene is TRBV7-6, the J gene TRBJ2-2, with D hard to call. The CDR3 totals 12 residues. Trimming left V 3 bases short and J 5 bases short, with 4 bases between. Germline CDR1 and CDR2: SGHVS and FNYEAQ. The CDR3 loop reads CASSLRTGELFF. The CDR3 DNA sequence: TGTGCCAGCAGCTTGAGGACCGGGGAGCTGTTTTTT.

Concerning this clone: In the same sample, other DNA sequences code for this CDR3. CDR3 nucleotides: TGTGCCAGCAGTGAACAGCTGAACACTGAAGCTTTCTTT. Residues: CASSEQLNTEAFF. J is TRBJ1-1 and V is TRBV6-5; D unresolved. The germline V gene has CDR1 MNHEY and CDR2 SVGAGI. CDR3 length equals 13 residues. The V end was cut by 5 bases, the J end by 0 bases, with 7 bases between.

This clone was picked up one time. This chain joins TRBV10-1 and TRBJ2-7; possibly TRBD1 for D (5 bases). The CDR3 contains 17 residues. Germline V gives CDR1 WNHNN, CDR2 SYGVQD (reference sequence). Deletions cut 4 bases from V and 2 bases from J, with 21 bases between. The CDR3 sequence: CASSASPGTGHPYEQYF. CDR3 DNA sequence: TGCGCCAGCAGTGCCTCCCCGGGCACAGGCCACCCCTACGAGCAGTACTTC.

Here the CDR3 reads CAWSSRLSGANVLTF. CDR3 bases: TGTGCCTGGAGTTCTCGACTCTCTGGGGCCAACGTCCTGACTTTC. This sequence joins TRBV30 and TRBJ2-6, with no clear D. Germline V gene sequence: CDR1 GTSNPN, CDR2 SVGIG (reference sequence). The V and J ends lost 2 bases and 0 bases respectively, with 8 bases between them. This CDR3 has 15 amino acids.

The chain couples TRBV6-5 to TRBJ2-7; a weak D match, TRBD2 (6 bases). This CDR3 contains 16 residues. V gave up 0 bases and J gave up 1 base, with 13 bases separating them. Germline values: CDR1 MNHEY, CDR2 SVGAGI. The CDR3 DNA follows: TGTGCCAGCAGTTACTCGACGGGGGACCTGTCCTACGAGCAGTACTTC. Its protein product is CASSYSTGDLSYEQYF.

This clone was recorded once. The CDR3 DNA reads TGTGCCAGCAGTGCGGGACTAGCGGGACAGTACCAAGAGACCCAGTACTTC. Translating it yields CASSAGLAGQYQETQYF. This chain links TRBV6-1 with TRBJ2-5, with 13 nucleotides matching TRBD2. Trimming removed 4 bases from V and 0 bases from J; junction bases left unmatched: 5. Germline CDR1 and CDR2: MNHNS and SASEGT. The CDR3 is 17 amino acids.

The chain recombines TRBV5-1 with TRBJ1-3; a possible D gene is TRBD1 (5 bases). The germline V gene has CDR1 SGHRS and CDR2 YFSETQ. The CDR3 consists of 15 residues. V shed 4 bases and J shed 0 bases, with 11 bases lying between them. CDR3 in DNA: TGCGCCAGCAGCCTGGAGGGGCACTCTGGAAACACCATATATTTT. Encoded protein: CASSLEGHSGNTIYF.

The V and J genes are TRBV2 and TRBJ1-6, with D possibly being TRBD1 (5 bases). V was pared by 8 bases and J by 6 bases, with 11 bases between. The CDR3 runs to 13 residues. From germline, CDR1 is SNHLY and CDR2 FYNNEI. The CDR3 spells CASARGLNSPLHF. CDR3 nucleotides: TGTGCCAGCGCAAGGGGACTTAATTCACCCCTCCACTTT.

This clone was detected a few times. This CDR3 is also generated by other DNA sequences in the sample. The CDR3 coding sequence is TGTGCCAGTATGCGGGGGGCATATAATTCACCCCTCCACTTT. Translating it yields CASMRGAYNSPLHF. V is TRBV19 and J is TRBJ1-6, with D perhaps TRBD1 (6 bases). Trimming stripped 7 bases from V and 4 bases from J, with 11 bases between. The CDR3 has 14 residues. Germline-derived CDR1 and CDR2 are LNHDA and SQIVND (reference sequence).